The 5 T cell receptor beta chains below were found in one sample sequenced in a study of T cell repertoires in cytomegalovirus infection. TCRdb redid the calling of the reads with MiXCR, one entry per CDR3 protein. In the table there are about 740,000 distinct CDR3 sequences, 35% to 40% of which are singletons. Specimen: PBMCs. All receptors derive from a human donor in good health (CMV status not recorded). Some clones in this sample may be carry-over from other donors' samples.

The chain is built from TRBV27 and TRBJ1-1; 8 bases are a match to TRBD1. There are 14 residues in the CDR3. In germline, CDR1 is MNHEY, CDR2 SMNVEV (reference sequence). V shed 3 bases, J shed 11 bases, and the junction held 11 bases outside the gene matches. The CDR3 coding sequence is TGTGCCAGCAGTTTTGGGACAGGTTCTAAGGTGGCTTTCTTT. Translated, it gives CASSFGTGSKVAFF.

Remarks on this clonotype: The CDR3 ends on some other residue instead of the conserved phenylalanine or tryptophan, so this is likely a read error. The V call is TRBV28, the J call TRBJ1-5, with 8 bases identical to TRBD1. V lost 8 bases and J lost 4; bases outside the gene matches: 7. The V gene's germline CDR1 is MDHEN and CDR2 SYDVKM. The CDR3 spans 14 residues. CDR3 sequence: CASLQGARNQPQHL. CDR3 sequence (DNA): TGTGCCAGCCTCCAGGGGGCTAGGAATCAGCCCCAGCATTTG.

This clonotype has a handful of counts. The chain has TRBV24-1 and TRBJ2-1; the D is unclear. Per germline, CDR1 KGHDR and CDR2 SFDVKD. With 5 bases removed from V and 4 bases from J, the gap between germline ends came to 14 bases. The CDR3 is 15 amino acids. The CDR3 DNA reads TGTGCCACCAGTGGAGCTTTGACTGGTTACAATGAGCAGTTCTTC. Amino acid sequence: CATSGALTGYNEQFF.

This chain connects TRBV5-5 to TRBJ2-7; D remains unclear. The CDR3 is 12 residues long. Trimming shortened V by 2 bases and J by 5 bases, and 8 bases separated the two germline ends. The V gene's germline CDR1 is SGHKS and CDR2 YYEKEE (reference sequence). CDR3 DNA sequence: TGTGCCAGCAGCTTTTTACCGGACGAGCAGTACTTC. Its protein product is CASSFLPDEQYF.

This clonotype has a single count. This chain's CDR3 is CASGLSNTGELFF. Here the CDR3 DNA reads TGTGCTAGTGGTCTTTCAAACACCGGGGAGCTGTTTTTT. V and J are TRBV12-5 and TRBJ2-2; D call uncertain. Per the germline V gene, CDR1 is LGHNT and CDR2 is FRNRAP. The CDR3 spans 13 residues. Deletions cut 5 bases from V and 2 bases from J, with 6 bases between.